Detailed here is one T cell receptor (beta chain). In the PCR, 60 Vbeta and 13 Jbeta primers were used. Produced via immunoSEQ multiplex PCR; TCRdb's table is partial and in-frame only. Of 200,000 to 250,000 clones in the sample, roughly 79% were seen once. Germline V gene sequence: CDR1 SGHTA, CDR2 FQGTGA. Trimming left V 5 bases short and J 0 bases short, with 14 bases between. The CDR3 has 15 residues. This sample stems from a study of cytomegalovirus exposure and HLA in healthy donors. The chain links TRBV7-3 to TRBJ2-7; possibly TRBD1 for D (6 bases). This receptor was identified in a woman aged 40-49 years in good health and CMV-seronegative. The sample comprised PBMCs. The CDR3: CASSPSQGSSYEQYF. In DNA, the CDR3 is TGTGCCAGCAGCCCAAGCCAGGGGAGCTCCTACGAGCAGTACTTC.